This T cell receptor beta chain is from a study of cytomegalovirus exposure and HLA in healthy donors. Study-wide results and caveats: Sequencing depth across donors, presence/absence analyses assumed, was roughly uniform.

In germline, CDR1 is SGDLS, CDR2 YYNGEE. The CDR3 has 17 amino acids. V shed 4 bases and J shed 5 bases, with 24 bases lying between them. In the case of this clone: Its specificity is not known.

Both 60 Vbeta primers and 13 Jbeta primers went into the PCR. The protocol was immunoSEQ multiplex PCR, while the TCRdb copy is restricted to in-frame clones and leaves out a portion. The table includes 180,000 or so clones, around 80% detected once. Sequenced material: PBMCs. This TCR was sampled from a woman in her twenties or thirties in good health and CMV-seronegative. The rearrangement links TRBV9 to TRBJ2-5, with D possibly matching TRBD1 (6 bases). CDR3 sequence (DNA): TGTGCCAGCAGCCCGGGATTGAACAGGGCTCAGGGTGAGACCCAGTACTTC. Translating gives CASSPGLNRAQGETQYF.